These 30 T cell receptor beta chains originate from one sample sequenced in a study of CD8 T cells in Susac syndrome. Reverse transcription of roughly 0.5 to 1 ug RNA was carried out with random hexamers. One entry per CDR3 protein, called by TCRdb with MiXCR from the immunoSEQ multiplex PCR reads. The sample gives 71,000 or so distinct CDR3 sequences, 96% of which show up once; 0.09% to 0.13% is in the top ten. The sample consisted of CD4+ T cells from PBMCs. These receptor sequences come from a human donor with multiple sclerosis.

V is TRBV11-1 and J is TRBJ2-1, with D perhaps matching TRBD2 (7 bases). The CDR3 is 15 residues long. In germline, CDR1 is SGHAT, CDR2 FQDESV (reference sequence). V lost 3 bases and J lost 5, with 14 bases in between. The CDR3 region is CASSLAGAGNNEQFF. The CDR3 DNA reads TGTGCCAGCAGCTTGGCGGGGGCAGGGAACAATGAGCAGTTCTTC.

V and J are TRBV29-1 and TRBJ1-3; the D is unclear. The V gene's germline CDR1 is SQVTM and CDR2 ANQGSEA. V shed 7 bases and J shed 1 base, with 5 bases lying between them. The CDR3 totals 11 residues. The CDR3 coding sequence is TGCAGCGCGTTTTCTGGAAACACCATATATTTT. Translation gives CSAFSGNTIYF.

The rearrangement uses TRBV20-1 and TRBJ2-1; D possibly corresponds to TRBD2 (6 bases). Germline CDR1 DFQATT, CDR2 SNEGSKA (reference sequence). This CDR3 contains 15 residues. The V gene lost 1 base and the J gene lost 1 base, with 11 bases spanning the gap. DNA of the CDR3: TGCAGTGCTAGAGGGGCGGGGTTTTCCTACAATGAGCAGTTCTTC. Translated: CSARGAGFSYNEQFF.

The V gene is TRBV29-1, the J gene TRBJ2-1, with a weak D call TRBD1 (6 bases). Trimming took off 3 bases at V and 12 bases at J, with 18 bases between the two ends. The CDR3 has 13 residues. Germline loops: CDR1 SQVTM, CDR2 ANQGSEA. The DNA for the CDR3 is TGCAGCGTTGATGGAGCAGGGGTTGGCGGGCAGTTCTTC. The encoded protein is CSVDGAGVGGQFF.

CDR3 in DNA: TGCGCCAGCAGTCGGGACACCCGGCACTCTGGGGCCAACGTCCTGACTTTC. This gives the protein CASSRDTRHSGANVLTF. This chain connects TRBV4-3 to TRBJ2-6; TRBD1 might be the D (6 bases). In germline, CDR1 is LGHNA, CDR2 YSLEER. The CDR3 has 17 residues. With 6 bases removed from V and 0 bases from J, the gap between germline ends came to 15 bases.

This clonotype was recorded a few times. The chain recombines TRBV12-3 or TRBV12-4 with TRBJ2-7; D possibly corresponds to TRBD2 (5 bases). Trimming removed 4 bases from V and 5 bases from J, with 18 bases in between. This CDR3 has 15 residues. CDR3 nucleotide sequence: TGTGCCAGCAGTTCCACTCGCCGGGGTGGGGACGAGCAGTACTTC. Protein: CASSSTRRGGDEQYF.

J is TRBJ1-5 and V is TRBV9; D is unresolved. V was shortened by 0 bases and J by 6 bases, with 7 bases between the two germline ends. This CDR3 is built from 13 residues. The germline V gene encodes CDR1 SGDLS and CDR2 YYNGEE. As DNA, the CDR3 is TGTGCCAGCAGCGTAGATCCTAGTCAGCCCCAGCATTTT. It translates to CASSVDPSQPQHF.

The V gene is TRBV11-3, the J gene TRBJ2-3; no clear D. Germline CDR1 reads SGHNT; CDR2 reads YENEEA. This CDR3 has 13 amino acids. Trimming took off 2 bases at V and 8 bases at J, with 11 bases between the two ends. CDR3 amino acids: CASSLTGSLTQYF. The CDR3 nucleotides read TGTGCCAGCAGCTTAACTGGATCACTTACGCAGTATTTT.

The chain combines TRBV5-4 with TRBJ2-4, with D possibly being TRBD1 or TRBD2 (5 bases each). Germline V gives CDR1 SGHNT, CDR2 YYREEE (reference sequence). The CDR3 extends over 14 amino acids. V shed 0 bases and J shed 7 bases, with 11 bases lying between them. The CDR3 region has the DNA TGTGCCAGCAGCTTGGCCGGGACCCCCAACATTCAGTACTTC. It codes for CASSLAGTPNIQYF.

V and J are TRBV30 and TRBJ2-5; D is ambiguous. Germline loops: CDR1 GTSNPN, CDR2 SVGIG (reference sequence). The CDR3 spans 13 residues. V lost 0 bases to trimming and J lost 1 base, with 6 bases between them. CDR3 residues: CAWSVQSQETQYF. The CDR3 bases are TGTGCCTGGAGTGTCCAGTCCCAAGAGACCCAGTACTTC.

The rearrangement links TRBV7-9 to TRBJ2-5; D ambiguous. Per the germline V gene, CDR1 is SEHNR and CDR2 is FQNEAQ (reference sequence). The V gene lost 1 base and the J gene lost 2 bases, with 8 bases spanning the gap. This CDR3 is 14 amino acids long. CDR3 DNA sequence: TGTGCCAGCAGCTTAGGGGCAGAGCAAGAGACCCAGTACTTC. It translates to CASSLGAEQETQYF.

V usage is TRBV7-6 and J usage is TRBJ2-1; 10 bases agree with TRBD2. There are 17 residues in the CDR3. Germline V lookup: CDR1 SGHVS, CDR2 FNYEAQ. V lost 6 bases and J lost 0; bases outside the gene matches: 8. The CDR3 is CASREVSGGHSYNEQFF. CDR3 nucleotides: TGTGCCAGCAGAGAAGTTAGCGGGGGGCACTCCTACAATGAGCAGTTCTTC. Based on the CDR3 plus reference TRBV7-6 and TRBJ2-1, the full variable domain is GAGVSQSPRYKVTKRGQDVALRCDPISGHVSLYWYRQALGQGPEFLTYFNYEAQQDKSGLPNDRFSAERPEGSISTLTIQRTEQRDSAMYRCASREVSGGHSYNEQFFGPGTRLTVL.

Written as DNA, the CDR3 is TGTGCCAGCAGCCCTCGGGGGGCGCCCACCGGGGAGCTGTTTTTT. This translates into CASSPRGAPTGELFF. This rearrangement joins TRBV12-3 or TRBV12-4 to TRBJ2-2; tentative D call: TRBD2 (7 bases). The CDR3 sequence is 15 residues long. Between the trimmed V and J ends, which lost 6 bases and 4 bases, there was a span of 15 bases.

The J gene is TRBJ2-7, the V gene TRBV20-1; TRBD1 matches 7 bases. Germline V gene data show CDR1 as DFQATT and CDR2 as SNEGSKA (reference sequence). Trimming removed 0 bases from V and 2 bases from J; junction bases left unmatched: 10. This CDR3 contains 16 residues. CDR3 sequence (DNA): TGCAGTGCTAGAGATATTGGGCAGGGGGATCCCTACGAGCAGTACTTC. Amino acid sequence: CSARDIGQGDPYEQYF.

The V call is TRBV3-1, the J call TRBJ2-1; a possible D gene is TRBD2 (6 bases). CDR1 and CDR2 (germline): LGHDT, YNNKEL (reference sequence). V dropped 3 bases and J dropped 3 bases, with 12 bases sitting between them. CDR3 length equals 15 residues. CDR3 coding DNA: TGTGCCAGCAGCCAGTGGGGACTGGTCTACAATGAGCAGTTCTTC. It yields the protein CASSQWGLVYNEQFF.

This rearrangement joins TRBV7-9 to TRBJ2-1; 9 bases fit TRBD2. Trimming cost V 3 bases and J 4 bases; bases outside gene matches: 10. Germline V lookup: CDR1 SEHNR, CDR2 FQNEAQ (reference sequence). The CDR3 covers 17 residues. The CDR3 is CASSFRLSGGIYNEQFF. CDR3 coding DNA: TGTGCCAGCAGCTTCCGACTCAGCGGGGGGATTTACAATGAGCAGTTCTTC. The variable domain in full, completed from reference TRBV7-9 and TRBJ2-1, reads DTGVSQNPRHKITKRGQNVTFRCDPISEHNRLYWYRQTLGQGPEFLTYFQNEAQLEKSRLLSDRFSAERPKGSFSTLEIQRTEQGDSAMYLCASSFRLSGGIYNEQFFGPGTRLTVL.

The rearrangement uses TRBV30 and TRBJ2-7; TRBD1 might be the D (5 bases). The V end lost 3 bases, the J end lost 2 bases, and 17 bases lay between the germline ends. This CDR3 is 15 amino acids long. Per the germline V gene, CDR1 is GTSNPN and CDR2 is SVGIG (reference sequence). CDR3 DNA sequence: TGTGCCTGGAGCGACCTCCGGCCAGGGACCTACGAGCAGTACTTC. It codes for CAWSDLRPGTYEQYF. Together with reference TRBV30 and TRBJ2-7, the CDR3 gives the full variable domain: SQTIHQWPATLVQPVGSPLSLECTVEGTSNPNLYWYRQAAGRGLQLLFYSVGIGQISSEVPQNLSASRPQDRQFILSSKKLLLSDSGFYLCAWSDLRPGTYEQYFGPGTRLTVT.

The chain joins TRBV30 to TRBJ2-3; a possible D gene is TRBD2 (6 bases). The CDR3 has 15 amino acids. Germline CDR1 is GTSNPN and CDR2 is SVGIG (reference sequence). Trimming cost V 0 bases and J 1 base, with 11 bases left between them. The CDR3: CAWSVLRGGTDTQYF. In DNA, the CDR3 is TGTGCCTGGAGTGTACTGCGGGGCGGCACAGATACGCAGTATTTT.

J is TRBJ2-1 and V is TRBV6-2 or TRBV6-3; D is unresolved. CDR1 is MNHEY, CDR2 SVGEGT, per germline. Trimming shortened V by 2 bases and J by 13 bases, and 9 bases separated the two germline ends. The length of the CDR3 is 11 residues. The chain's CDR3 is CASSYAAGQFF. For the CDR3, the DNA is TGTGCCAGCAGTTACGCGGCTGGACAGTTCTTC.

V is TRBV6-5 and J is TRBJ1-4; no firm D call. The CDR3 runs 15 residues. Per germline, CDR1 MNHEY and CDR2 SVGAGI. Trimming removed 0 bases at V and 5 bases at J, with 10 bases between. This CDR3 is CASSYSEQPNEKLFF. CDR3 sequence (DNA): TGTGCCAGCAGTTACTCCGAGCAGCCCAATGAAAAACTGTTTTTT.

The chain couples TRBV7-2 to TRBJ1-2, with 10 bases that match TRBD1. The junction had 9 bases not matched to a gene; V was cut back by 11 bases and J by 3 bases. The CDR3 has 14 residues. Germline-derived CDR1 and CDR2 are SGHTA and FQGNSA. The CDR3 is CAGSGQGRHYGYTF. Written as DNA, the CDR3 is TGTGCCGGGTCGGGACAGGGGCGTCACTATGGCTACACCTTC.

The gene calls are TRBV20-1 and TRBJ2-1; 9 nucleotides match TRBD2. Germline V lookup: CDR1 DFQATT, CDR2 SNEGSKA (reference sequence). The CDR3 is made up of 15 amino acids. Trimming at V came to 5 bases and at J to 10 bases, leaving 15 bases not matched to a gene. The DNA of the CDR3 is TGCAGTGCTCCCCCCGGGACTAGCCCCTACGCGGAGCAGTTCTTC. It encodes CSAPPGTSPYAEQFF.

V is TRBV2 and J is TRBJ1-4; D remains unclear. V lost 2 bases, J lost 8 bases, and 3 bases lay in between. The length of the CDR3 is 11 residues. Germline CDR1 reads SNHLY; CDR2 reads FYNNEI. CDR3 in amino acids: CASSEWEKLFF. CDR3 in DNA: TGTGCCAGCAGTGAATGGGAAAAACTGTTTTTT.

J is TRBJ2-6 and V is TRBV5-1, with 13 nucleotides matching TRBD2. Germline trimming cut 4 bases from V and 3 bases from J; bases unmatched to any gene: 4. The V gene's germline CDR1 is SGHRS and CDR2 YFSETQ. This CDR3 has 17 amino acids. CDR3 sequence: CASSPGTSGVGANVLTF. CDR3 bases: TGCGCCAGCAGCCCGGGGACTAGCGGGGTTGGGGCCAACGTCCTGACTTTC.

CDR3 residues: CASSIEGTGSDTEAFF. The CDR3 DNA sequence: TGTGCCAGTAGTATAGAGGGAACAGGGAGCGACACTGAAGCTTTCTTT. The chain links TRBV19 to TRBJ1-1, with D perhaps matching TRBD1 (6 bases). This CDR3 has 16 residues. Germline lookup yields CDR1 LNHDA and CDR2 SQIVND (reference sequence). The V end lost 0 bases, the J end lost 3 bases, and 14 bases lay between the germline ends.

The chain is built from TRBV12-3 or TRBV12-4 and TRBJ2-5; the D gene is possibly TRBD1 (6 bases). Trimming left V 5 bases short and J 0 bases short, with 10 bases between. The CDR3 length is 14 residues. The chain's CDR3 is CASSPYRDQETQYF. The CDR3 nucleotides are TGTGCCAGCAGTCCTTACAGGGACCAAGAGACCCAGTACTTC.

This clonotype was picked up one time. The chain carries TRBV20-1 and TRBJ2-7; 7 nucleotides agree with TRBD1. Per germline, CDR1 DFQATT and CDR2 SNEGSKA (reference sequence). This CDR3 is built from 12 residues. The CDR3 sequence is CNAPGGNYEQYF. CDR3 nucleotide sequence: TGCAATGCCCCAGGGGGAAACTACGAGCAGTACTTC.

This chain links TRBV27 with TRBJ1-1; 8 bases line up with TRBD1. Per the germline V gene, CDR1 is MNHEY and CDR2 is SMNVEV (reference sequence). The length of the CDR3 is 15 residues. The trim removed 1 base at V and 4 bases at J, leaving 5 bases unmatched. The CDR3, as DNA: TGTGCCAGCAGTTTATTGCAGGGGGCGAGCACTGAAGCTTTCTTT. Its translation: CASSLLQGASTEAFF.

The rearrangement links TRBV5-4 to TRBJ2-3, with D perhaps assigned TRBD1 or TRBD2 (7 bases each). The V gene's germline CDR1 is SGHNT and CDR2 YYREEE (reference sequence). The CDR3 runs 17 residues. The V gene lost 5 bases and the J gene lost 0 bases, with 19 bases spanning the gap. CDR3 amino acids: CASRPSQGGVSTDTQYF. Here the CDR3 DNA reads TGTGCCAGCAGACCTTCCCAGGGGGGGGTTAGCACAGATACGCAGTATTTT.

The rearrangement links TRBV7-2 to TRBJ1-6; D unresolved. CDR3 size: 15 residues. Germline V gives CDR1 SGHTA, CDR2 FQGNSA. V was clipped by 1 base and J by 6 bases, with 10 bases between them. CDR3: CASSLGYTGNSPLHF. The CDR3 bases are TGTGCCAGCAGCTTAGGATACACGGGTAATTCACCCCTCCACTTT.